The present TCR beta chain was sequenced within a study of blood T cell repertoires in COVID-19. The overall study: Samples representing acute and convalescent COVID-19 were sourced from the United States, Italy and Spain. In each case, the material was cDNA or gDNA derived from T cells, B-cell-depleted T cells, or PBMCs.

Original data processing: Scientists estimated how many nucleated cells there were by amplifying reference gene primers. TCRdb's copy holds only in-frame clones and misses some; the assay was immunoSEQ multiplex PCR. V and J calls plus clone size are reproduced from that table; the DNA served to infer D and trimming. The table records around 160,000 clones, over 75% of them present only once. V gave up 3 bases and J gave up 2 bases; unmatched junction bases: 9. CDR3 length: 18 residues. Germline CDR1 reads KGHDR; CDR2 reads SFDVKD. Sequencing was performed on peripheral blood. The TCR comes from a man aged 60 to 69 with active or convalescent COVID-19. The J gene is TRBJ1-2, the V gene TRBV24-1; 12 bases map to TRBD1. CDR3 loop: CATSDPSGTGGANYGYTF. The CDR3 DNA is TGTGCCACCAGTGATCCGTCCGGGACAGGGGGCGCGAACTATGGCTACACCTTC.